A selection of T cell receptor beta chains follows, all from one sample in a study of shared clonotypes between healthy human individuals. TCRdb's copy holds only in-frame clones and misses some; the assay was immunoSEQ multiplex PCR. The sample has roughly 700,000 clones, over 65% seen once. The material sequenced was memory CD4+ T cells sorted from blood. These receptors were collected from a woman in her twenties or thirties in good health. The CDR3 runs from the conserved cysteine through the conserved F or W. Fields, in order: D gene, J gene, V gene, clone size, CDR3 DNA, CDR3 protein. D genes are given only for firm matches. Only some rows state a clone size, as once, few, many or a class for expanded clones.

D: -; J: TRBJ1-5; V: TRBV28; size: -; DNA: TGTGCCAGCAGTTTACCCGACAGGAACAATCAGCCCCAGCATTTT; CDR3: CASSLPDRNNQPQHF
D: -; J: TRBJ2-3; V: TRBV10-3; size: -; DNA: TGTGCCATAGGGTTAACCACAGATACGCAGTATTTT; CDR3: CAIGLTTDTQYF
D: TRBD1; J: TRBJ2-2; V: TRBV5-1; size: -; DNA: TGCGCCAGCAGCTTGGACCAGGGGGCATCCGGGGAGCTGTTTTTT; CDR3: CASSLDQGASGELFF
D: -; J: TRBJ1-1; V: TRBV7-9; size: -; DNA: TGTGCCAGCAGCTTAATTTATGGGGGCACCAACTCTGAAGCTTTCTTT; CDR3: CASSLIYGGTNSEAFF
D: -; J: TRBJ2-7; V: TRBV15; size: once; DNA: TGTGCCACCAGCGGAAGGAGGAGCTCCTACGAGCAGTACTTC; CDR3: CATSGRRSSYEQYF
D: TRBD2; J: TRBJ2-3; V: TRBV29-1; size: -; DNA: TGCAGCGTCCGGACTAGCCGTAACACAGATACGCAGTATTTT; CDR3: CSVRTSRNTDTQYF
D: TRBD2; J: TRBJ2-1; V: TRBV2; size: few; DNA: TGTGCCAGCGGACTAGCGCCATACAATGAGCAGTTCTTC; CDR3: CASGLAPYNEQFF
D: -; J: TRBJ2-3; V: TRBV9; size: -; DNA: TGTGCCAGCAGCGTAGAGGGCCGTAACACAGATACGCAGTATTTT; CDR3: CASSVEGRNTDTQYF
D: TRBD2; J: TRBJ2-2; V: TRBV6-6; size: few; DNA: TGTGCCAGCAGGACCCGGGGGGGGACCGGGGAGCTGTTTTTT; CDR3: CASRTRGGTGELFF
D: TRBD1; J: TRBJ1-1; V: TRBV10-3; size: -; DNA: TGTGCCACCACAGGGGGTTGGAACACTGAAGCTTTCTTT; CDR3: CATTGGWNTEAFF
D: -; J: TRBJ2-7; V: TRBV6-6; size: -; DNA: TGTGCCAGCAGTTACTCTTCCTACGAGCAGTACTTC; CDR3: CASSYSSYEQYF
D: TRBD1; J: TRBJ2-7; V: TRBV19; size: -; DNA: TGTGCCAGTACGAGAGATGCAGGGGGCGTTTACGAGCAGTACTTC; CDR3: CASTRDAGGVYEQYF
D: TRBD1; J: TRBJ2-7; V: TRBV19; size: -; DNA: TGTGCCAGTAGTATCAGGACAGGGGTCGGGGAGCAGTACTTC; CDR3: CASSIRTGVGEQYF
D: -; J: TRBJ1-5; V: TRBV2; size: -; DNA: TGTGCCAGCGGCAGGGAGGGGCATCAGCCCCAGCATTTT; CDR3: CASGREGHQPQHF
D: TRBD1; J: TRBJ2-7; V: TRBV5-4; size: -; DNA: TGTGCCAGCAGCTCATCTGGGGGACAGGGGTGGCACGAGCAGTACTTC; CDR3: CASSSSGGQGWHEQYF
D: -; J: TRBJ1-2; V: TRBV5-1; size: -; DNA: TGCGCCAGCAGCTTGAGAGCTAACTATGGCTACACCTTC; CDR3: CASSLRANYGYTF
D: TRBD2; J: TRBJ2-3; V: TRBV6-4; size: -; DNA: TGTGCCAGCAGTGACGGGGCGGGAGGCACAGATACGCAGTATTTT; CDR3: CASSDGAGGTDTQYF
D: -; J: TRBJ2-7; V: TRBV7-2; size: few; DNA: TGTGCCAGCAGCTTAGCAGGGGGGTACTCCTACGAGCAGTACTTC; CDR3: CASSLAGGYSYEQYF
D: TRBD1; J: TRBJ2-1; V: TRBV5-8; size: -; DNA: TGTGCCAGCAGCCCATCATACAGGGGGAGCTCCTACAATGAGCAGTTCTTC; CDR3: CASSPSYRGSSYNEQFF
D: TRBD2; J: TRBJ2-7; V: TRBV7-2; size: -; DNA: TGTGCCAGCAGCTTGGGCGGGAGCTCTTCCTACGAGCAGTACTTC; CDR3: CASSLGGSSSYEQYF
D: TRBD2; J: TRBJ2-2; V: TRBV5-1; size: few; DNA: TGCGCCAGCAGCTTGGCGACTAGCGGAGGCACCGGGGAGCTGTTTTTT; CDR3: CASSLATSGGTGELFF
D: -; J: TRBJ1-1; V: TRBV18; size: -; DNA: TGTGCCAGCTCACCACTAGACAGGACAAAGGACACTGAAGCTTTCTTT; CDR3: CASSPLDRTKDTEAFF
D: -; J: TRBJ2-1; V: TRBV2; size: -; DNA: TGTGCCAGCAGTAGACAGTCTTTTGAGCAGTTCTTC; CDR3: CASSRQSFEQFF
D: -; J: TRBJ2-5; V: TRBV10-3; size: -; DNA: TGTGCCATCAGTCTGCAGGGGGGAGAGACCCAGTACTTC; CDR3: CAISLQGGETQYF
D: TRBD2; J: TRBJ2-7; V: TRBV5-4; size: -; DNA: TGTGCCAGCAGCTTGGACCGGGGACTACTAAACACCTACGAGCAGTACTTC; CDR3: CASSLDRGLLNTYEQYF
D: -; J: TRBJ2-2; V: TRBV15; size: -; DNA: TGTGCCACCAGCTCTGTCCGGGGCGGGGAGCTGTTTTTT; CDR3: CATSSVRGGELFF
D: -; J: TRBJ1-5; V: TRBV28; size: -; DNA: TGTGCCAGCAGTTTGGACAGCCAGGCCTTTAGCAATCAGCCCCAGCATTTT; CDR3: CASSLDSQAFSNQPQHF
D: -; J: TRBJ1-1; V: TRBV6-1; size: -; DNA: TGTGCCAGCCGGGGTCAAGGGGAGGCTGAAGCTTTCTTT; CDR3: CASRGQGEAEAFF
D: -; J: TRBJ2-7; V: TRBV28; size: -; DNA: TGTGCCAGCAGTTTAGGTTACCCCTACGAGCAGTACTTC; CDR3: CASSLGYPYEQYF
D: TRBD2; J: TRBJ2-7; V: TRBV7-8; size: few; DNA: TGTGCCAGCACCCCGTCGGGACTAGCGGGGTACGAGCAGTACTTC; CDR3: CASTPSGLAGYEQYF
D: TRBD1; J: TRBJ2-4; V: TRBV27; size: -; DNA: TGTGCCAGCAGTTTATCCCCCGGGACAGGGTCCCGTTGGTACTTC; CDR3: CASSLSPGTGSRWYF
D: -; J: TRBJ2-5; V: TRBV7-6; size: few; DNA: TGTGCCAGCAGCTCGGGACTGCCGAGGGAGACCCAGTACTTC; CDR3: CASSSGLPRETQYF
D: -; J: TRBJ2-3; V: TRBV28; size: once; DNA: TGTGCCAGCAGTTTAGGTGTTATTGGGGCGGATACGCAGTATTTT; CDR3: CASSLGVIGADTQYF
D: -; J: TRBJ2-7; V: TRBV28; size: -; DNA: TGTGCCAGCACCCTCCAAGGCGAGCAGTACTTC; CDR3: CASTLQGEQYF
D: TRBD1; J: TRBJ2-7; V: TRBV5-6; size: once; DNA: TGTGCCAGCAGCAAAGGGACAGCCTACGAGCAGTACTTC; CDR3: CASSKGTAYEQYF
D: -; J: TRBJ2-2; V: TRBV19; size: once; DNA: TGTGCCAGTAGTAGGGATCAGTCCGGGGAGCTGTTTTTT; CDR3: CASSRDQSGELFF
D: TRBD2; J: TRBJ2-2; V: TRBV27; size: many; DNA: TGTGCCAGCAGTAAGGGACTAGCGGGAGTGGGCGGGGAGCTGTTTTTT; CDR3: CASSKGLAGVGGELFF
D: -; J: TRBJ2-7; V: TRBV20-1; size: -; DNA: TGCAGTGCGAAACGGGGCTACGAGCAGTACTTC; CDR3: CSAKRGYEQYF
D: TRBD2; J: TRBJ2-2; V: TRBV2; size: -; DNA: TGTGCCAGCAGTGGGAGGCCCCTCGCGGGGGGCGGGGAGCTGTTTTTT; CDR3: CASSGRPLAGGGELFF
D: -; J: TRBJ1-2; V: TRBV7-2; size: -; DNA: TGTGCCAGCAGCTTAGTCCTACTGGATGGCTACACCTTC; CDR3: CASSLVLLDGYTF
D: TRBD1; J: TRBJ2-5; V: TRBV7-6; size: -; DNA: TGTGCCAGCCGGGGGACAGGGGGCCAAGAGACCCAGTACTTC; CDR3: CASRGTGGQETQYF
D: -; J: TRBJ1-2; V: TRBV7-2; size: -; DNA: TGTGCCAGCAGCTTAGCACCGCAGGGGAACTATGGCTACACCTTC; CDR3: CASSLAPQGNYGYTF
D: -; J: TRBJ2-7; V: TRBV7-2; size: few; DNA: TGTGCCAGCAGCCCCGGGTTGGGGGATCTCGAGCAGTACTTC; CDR3: CASSPGLGDLEQYF
D: TRBD1; J: TRBJ1-1; V: TRBV5-5; size: -; DNA: TGTGCCAGCAGGCCTTCGGGAGGCAGGGGGTACACTGAAGCTTTCTTT; CDR3: CASRPSGGRGYTEAFF
D: -; J: TRBJ2-7; V: TRBV6-6; size: -; DNA: TGTGCCGTCGGGAGCCGGTCTGGAGAGCAGTACTTC; CDR3: CAVGSRSGEQYF
D: TRBD2; J: TRBJ2-5; V: TRBV5-1; size: -; DNA: TGCGCCAGCAGCTTGATAGCGGGAGAGGAGACCCAGTACTTC; CDR3: CASSLIAGEETQYF
D: -; J: TRBJ2-1; V: TRBV7-2; size: -; DNA: TGTGCCAGCAGCTTAGGAACCAGCGGGCCCTACAATGAGCAGTTCTTC; CDR3: CASSLGTSGPYNEQFF
D: -; J: TRBJ1-2; V: TRBV28; size: once; DNA: TGTGCCAGCAGTTTAAACGTCCCCTATGGCTACACCTTC; CDR3: CASSLNVPYGYTF